This T cell receptor beta chain was recorded in a study of blood T cell repertoires in COVID-19. Study-wide context: In each case, the material was cDNA or gDNA derived from T cells, B-cell-depleted T cells, or PBMCs.

With 5 bases removed from V and 5 bases from J, the gap between germline ends came to 12 bases. Germline V gene lookup returns CDR1 SEHNR and CDR2 FQNEAQ (reference sequence). The CDR3 runs to 14 residues. Authors' methods: Amplified reference gene primers provided the basis for estimating nucleated cell counts. The repertoire was sequenced with immunoSEQ multiplex PCR; TCRdb's copy has only in-frame clones and lacks some. V and J calls and clone size come straight from that table; D and trimming were deduced from the DNA. The sample lists 190,000 or so clones; 70% to 90% were seen once. Input material: peripheral blood. This rearrangement joins TRBV7-9 to TRBJ2-2; tentative D call: TRBD2 (6 bases). The receptor was derived from an older woman with acute or convalescent COVID-19. CDR3 nucleotides: TGTGCCAGCAGCCGCCGGGCGGGGACCGGGGAGCTGTTTTTT. Translation gives CASSRRAGTGELFF.